This T cell receptor (beta chain) is from a study of PD-L1 blockade in urothelial cancer (dated by TCRdb to the late 2010s). The study in broad terms: Every patient began therapy in 2014 and was given atezolizumab 1,200 mg intravenously every 3 weeks. Durable clinical benefit was achieved by nine patients but not by the remaining 20. An ECOG performance status of 0 or 1 was recorded for the patients, and 0 to 3 prior chemotherapy regimens had been received by the patients. An exploratory multi-omic analysis was conducted of the somatic, immune and clinical correlates of response to PD-L1 blockade with atezolizumab in urothelial cancer. About 85% of the roughly 29 patients were identified as males with urothelial cancer of bladder origin, and a prior smoking history was reported by 18 of 29 patients. In the same patients, whole exome sequencing and RNA sequencing of pretreatment tumors were performed in addition to TCR sequencing. Blood samples were analyzed at 3 weeks after treatment start (second dose) and at 6 weeks after treatment start. Pretreatment tumor samples, along with matched peripheral blood serially collected before and after atezolizumab treatment, were subjected to TCR sequencing. Durable clinical benefit was defined as progression-free survival longer than 6 months, and TCR features were also tested against progression-free and overall survival. Under 30 patients had pretreatment blood TCR-seq, about 24 had at least one posttreatment blood collection, and about 24 had tumor TCR-seq. Blood samples gave a median of about 150,000 T cells and approximately 81,000 unique TCRs, with a median clonality of around 0.08.

Here is what the overall study found, with its caveats: Greater expansion of tumor-associated TCR clones in peripheral blood 3 weeks after the start of treatment was observed in patients with durable benefit (n of about 20, p = 0.022). Small sample size (n of about 30) and many exploratory analyses mean the results are intended to be hypothesis-generating. Improved progression-free and overall survival was associated with having pretreatment peripheral blood TCR clonality below the median.

V and J are truncated by 2 bases and 5 bases respectively, leaving an intervening sequence of 8 bases. The germline V gene (reference sequence) supplies CDR1 SGHKS and CDR2 YYEKEE. The CDR3 runs 13 amino acids, cysteine and phenylalanine included. CDR3 DNA is the only sequence kept; it has 39 bases, read in frame from the first base. In the paper's terms, the time point label means: pretreatment peripheral blood. A cohort of 25 to 30 patients with locally advanced or metastatic urothelial carcinoma, treated at Memorial Sloan Kettering on a trial protocol, was included. Peripheral blood mononuclear cells were collected pretreatment and during treatment, with between 1 and 8 total time points per patient. The Qiagen DNeasy Blood extraction kit was used to purify genomic DNA from total PBMCs and tumor samples. PBMCs were collected pretreatment and during treatment, and were isolated and stored as previously described.

On this clone itself: Its binding antigen is unknown. It has no much larger one-base neighbor in the sample; base qualities were not kept.

Synthetic TCR analog templates were spiked into each PCR to estimate absolute template abundance from read counts. The immunoSEQ assay used bias-controlled V and J gene primers to amplify TCRbeta CDR3 regions from genomic DNA. Rearranged TCRbeta segments were sequenced at approximately 20X coverage. The study's own analysis went as follows. Clustering was used to correct sequencing errors, and CDR3s were annotated against IMGT to assign V, D and J genes. Downstream analyses used only productive TCRbeta rearrangements and left out out-of-frame or stop-codon sequences. To compute clonality, Shannon entropy was normalized by the log of the number of unique productive sequences and then subtracted from one. Clones differing between time points or between blood and tumor were identified using Fisher's exact test with Benjamini-Hochberg correction, with an adjusted p below 0.01 applied as the threshold. The immuneACCESS repertoire file appears here via TCRdb, limited to in-frame rearrangements. These files lack a portion of the clones; in checked studies, under half of the deficit traces to unresolved V genes, and the cause of the others is not known. V, J and clone size are taken as reported in that table, and D and trimming were inferred from the DNA itself. In all, the sample holds 130,000 or so clones, and less than 85% of those were seen once. The ten largest make up 3.2% of the sample.

Recombination linked TRBV5-5 to TRBJ1-5; the D gene is possibly TRBD1, with 5 bases matching. This clonotype was obtained from a man aged 50-60 years with urothelial cancer. Here the sequenced sample was PBMCs, taken around atezolizumab (anti-PD-L1) treatment. The base sequence is TGTGCCAGCAGCTTCAGGGTGGATCAGCCCCAGCATTTT. Its coded protein is CASSFRVDQPQHF.